This TCR beta chain is from a study of blood T cell repertoires in COVID-19. Study in general: Samples taken during acute and convalescent COVID-19 were collected in the United States, Italy and Spain. The analysed material was cDNA or gDNA that came from T cells, B-cell-depleted T cells, or PBMCs.

This CDR3 region has 14 residues. Germline assignment: CDR1 MNHEY and CDR2 SMNVEV (reference sequence). The germline V and J ends were trimmed by 3 bases and 6 bases, with 11 bases remaining between them. As originally analysed: Scientists estimated how many nucleated cells there were by amplifying reference gene primers. The method was immunoSEQ multiplex PCR; TCRdb's version includes in-frame clones alone and lacks a portion of them. The D gene and trimming were derived from the DNA, and the V and J assignments and clone size from that table. The data hold 35,000 to 40,000 clones, with 87% observed a single time.

The rearrangement uses TRBV27 and TRBJ2-2; D unclear. The sequence derives from a human donor in a cohort sampled during active COVID-19. The sequenced sample was peripheral blood. CDR3 region: CASSLEYAAGELFF. CDR3 nucleotides: TGTGCCAGCAGTTTGGAGTACGCAGCCGGGGAGCTGTTTTTT.